The entry below describes one T cell receptor (beta chain). Trimming cost V 0 bases and J 2 bases, with 8 bases left between them. The germline gives CDR1 MNHEY, CDR2 SVGAGI. The CDR3 extends over 15 amino acids. The data derive from a study of blood T cell repertoires in COVID-19. TCRdb keeps only in-frame clones here, not all; method: immunoSEQ multiplex PCR. This table has around 70,000 clones, 90% appearing once. The chain employs TRBV6-5 and TRBJ1-3, with D unclear. Sample: peripheral blood. The receptor comes from a man over 45 with acute or convalescent COVID-19. CDR3 residues: CASSYSPSTGNTIYF. CDR3 coding DNA: TGTGCCAGCAGTTACTCGCCCAGTACTGGAAACACCATATATTTT.